This T cell receptor beta chain appears in the sequencing data of a study of blood T cells in healthy people across ages. The CDR3 has 12 residues. Germline-derived CDR1 and CDR2 are ENHRY and SYGVKD. Extractions gave at least 5 micrograms of total RNA per sample. Details on this clonotype: The junction does not match germline at one end; this may be a read error.

Together with a sample-barcoded 5' primer, a J-beta primer mix was included in a second PCR lasting about 7 to 11 cycles. A single record per CDR3 protein comes from TCRdb applying MiXCR to the 5' RACE reads. The table lists some 1.4 million distinct CDR3 sequences, approximately 40% of them singletons. The specimen was blood. The TCR sequence derives from a woman aged 18-29 years in good health. The chain employs TRBV10-3 and TRBJ2-1; no definite D call. This CDR3 reads CAISASVGEEFF. The CDR3 bases are TGTGCCATCAGTGCGTCCGTGGGTGAGGAGTTCTTC.